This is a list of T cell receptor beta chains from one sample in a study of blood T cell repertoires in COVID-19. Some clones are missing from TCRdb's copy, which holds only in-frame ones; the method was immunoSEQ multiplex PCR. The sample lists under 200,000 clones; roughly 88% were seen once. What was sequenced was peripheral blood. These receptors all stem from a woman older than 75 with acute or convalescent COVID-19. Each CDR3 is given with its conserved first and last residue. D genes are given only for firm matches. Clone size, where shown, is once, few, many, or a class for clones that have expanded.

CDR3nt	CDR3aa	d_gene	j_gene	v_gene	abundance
TGCAGCGTCTGGACAGCTTACAATGAAAAACTGTTTTTT	CSVWTAYNEKLFF	NA	TRBJ1-4	TRBV29-1	NA
TGTGCCAGCAGCTTTCCCGGACAGGGGAACTATGGCTACACCTTC	CASSFPGQGNYGYTF	TRBD1	TRBJ1-2	TRBV7-9	NA
TGTGCCAGCAGCCCACAGTGGGCAACTAATGAAAAACTGTTTTTT	CASSPQWATNEKLFF	NA	TRBJ1-4	TRBV11-2	NA
TGTGCCACCAGTGATTTCAAAGGGGAAGGGCCTCTCAGGCAGTTCTTC	CATSDFKGEGPLRQFF	NA	TRBJ2-1	TRBV24-1	NA
TGCGCCAGCAGCTTTTTACAGGGGGGTACTGAAGCTTTCTTT	CASSFLQGGTEAFF	TRBD1	TRBJ1-1	TRBV5-1	NA
TGTGCCAGCAGGAGGGGGCTGAACACCGGGGAGCTGTTTTTT	CASRRGLNTGELFF	TRBD1	TRBJ2-2	TRBV7-9	once
TGTGCCAGCAGCCCCAGGCTAGCGGGAGGAACCTACGAGCAGTACTTC	CASSPRLAGGTYEQYF	TRBD2	TRBJ2-7	TRBV9	NA
TGTGCCAGCAGCCCAGCTAATAAGGGGACTGAAGCTTTCTTT	CASSPANKGTEAFF	NA	TRBJ1-1	TRBV3-1/TRBV3-2	NA
TGTGCCAGCGGACAGGGTAACGGCTACACCTTC	CASGQGNGYTF	TRBD1	TRBJ1-2	TRBV6-5	NA
TGCAGCGTTGGCAGGGGGTTGGGGGACACTGAAGCTTTCTTT	CSVGRGLGDTEAFF	TRBD1	TRBJ1-1	TRBV29-1	NA
TGCGCCAGCAGCCAAGACTCTGGGGGCAAAGTCTACGAGCAGTACTTC	CASSQDSGGKVYEQYF	NA	TRBJ2-7	TRBV4-1	once
TGTGCCAGCAGCCAAACAGGGGGCGAAGGCTACACCTTC	CASSQTGGEGYTF	TRBD1	TRBJ1-2	TRBV3-1/TRBV3-2	NA
TGTGCCAGTAGTATAGGCAGGGAACGCGAAAAACTGTTTTTT	CASSIGREREKLFF	NA	TRBJ1-4	TRBV19	once
TGTGCCAGTAGTATGGACAGGGGCCCTTATAGCAATCAGCCCCAGCATTTT	CASSMDRGPYSNQPQHF	TRBD1	TRBJ1-5	TRBV19	NA
TGTGCCACCAGTGATACGACCGGGACAGGGCAGTTCTTC	CATSDTTGTGQFF	TRBD1	TRBJ2-1	TRBV24-1	NA
TGCGCCAGCAGTGAGACAGGGATCGACACTGAAGCTTTCTTT	CASSETGIDTEAFF	NA	TRBJ1-1	TRBV10-1	NA
TGTGCCAGCAGCCCTGGGACTAGCGGGGGGGGATACACAGATACGCAGTATTTT	CASSPGTSGGGYTDTQYF	TRBD2	TRBJ2-3	TRBV25-1	NA
TGTGCCAGCAGTGAAGCGCTTACCGGACCGGGGGATTTCTTT	CASSEALTGPGDFF	NA	TRBJ1-1	TRBV2	NA
TGCGCCAGCAGCTTGGGTGGGCAGGCCGAGCAGTACTTC	CASSLGGQAEQYF	NA	TRBJ2-7	TRBV5-1	NA
TGTGCCTGGAGTGAGATATCGAGGGACACTGAAGCTTTCTTT	CAWSEISRDTEAFF	NA	TRBJ1-1	TRBV30	NA
TGCGCCAGCAGCCCAAGGACTAGCGGGGCCCCCACAGATACGCAGTATTTT	CASSPRTSGAPTDTQYF	TRBD2	TRBJ2-3	TRBV4-3	NA
TGCAGTGCTAGTCCTAGTACAGGGGGGGCTTATGGCTACACCTTC	CSASPSTGGAYGYTF	TRBD1	TRBJ1-2	TRBV20-1	NA
TGTGCCATCAGTGGTAGAATGGCGAACACCGGGGAGCTGTTTTTT	CAISGRMANTGELFF	NA	TRBJ2-2	TRBV10-3	once
TGTGCCAGTAGTATGACAGGGGGCGGCAATCAGCCCCAGCATTTT	CASSMTGGGNQPQHF	TRBD1	TRBJ1-5	TRBV19	once
TGTGCCAGCAGCTTAGGGGTCAGAGCGGGACGCACCGGGGAGCTGTTTTTT	CASSLGVRAGRTGELFF	TRBD2	TRBJ2-2	TRBV11-2	NA
TGTGCCAGCTCACCAAGCGGGCCCCCCTACAATGAGCAGTTCTTC	CASSPSGPPYNEQFF	NA	TRBJ2-1	TRBV18	NA
TGTGCCAGCAGTTACTCGCGGGACAGGGGGGACGAGCAGTACTTC	CASSYSRDRGDEQYF	TRBD1	TRBJ2-7	TRBV6-6	NA
TGTGCCAGCACCGGACAGGGGGCCGGAGAGCAGTACTTC	CASTGQGAGEQYF	TRBD1	TRBJ2-7	TRBV6-5	NA
TGTGCCATCAGTGAGGAAGTTAGAAACAATCAGCCCCAGCATTTT	CAISEEVRNNQPQHF	NA	TRBJ1-5	TRBV10-3	NA
TGCGCCAGCACCGCTTGGCAAGGGACAGGGGCCACTGAAGCTTTCTTT	CASTAWQGTGATEAFF	TRBD1	TRBJ1-1	TRBV5-1	NA
TGTGCCAGCAAGGAACTAGCGGTCGGGGAGCTGTTTTTT	CASKELAVGELFF	TRBD2	TRBJ2-2	TRBV6-5	NA
TGTGCCAGCAGCTTAGGACTGTCTGGAAACACCATATATTTT	CASSLGLSGNTIYF	NA	TRBJ1-3	TRBV5-4	NA
TGTGCCAGCAGTGAAATTACGGGCAGGGGGCCGGACGAGCAGTACTTC	CASSEITGRGPDEQYF	TRBD1	TRBJ2-7	TRBV2	NA